What follows are 3 T cell receptor beta chains derived from one specimen sequenced in a study of molecular identifiers for immune sequencing clone quantification. MiXCR was run by TCRdb on the PCR reads, yielding one entry per CDR3 protein. The sample consists of some 590,000 distinct CDR3 sequences, approximately 24% of them appearing once. Sequencing was done on a sample of naive CD8+ T cells from blood, with Jurkat cell RNA spiked in. Documented subset: FACS-sorted CD8+CD4-CCR7+CD45RA+ naive T cells. These receptors originate from a human donor in good health. Some libraries in this study had Jurkat cell RNA spiked in.

This rearrangement joins TRBV29-1 to TRBJ1-2; D might be TRBD1 (6 bases). This CDR3 comprises 12 residues. CDR1 and CDR2 from the germline V gene are SQVTM and ANQGSEA. The V end was cut by 6 bases, the J end by 4 bases, with 12 bases between. The CDR3 spells CSVGGRAYGYTF. The CDR3 nucleotides read TGCAGCGTAGGGGGACGGGCCTATGGCTACACCTTC.

This clonotype was observed a handful of times. This chain links TRBV14 with TRBJ2-5; TRBD2 matches at 7 bases. CDR1 is SGHDN and CDR2 is FVKESK in the germline V gene. The CDR3 totals 16 residues. V trimming: 0 bases; J trimming: 2 bases; junction bases outside the gene matches: 6. The DNA of the CDR3 is TGTGCCAGCAGCCAAGATCTGGGGACTAATCAAGAGACCCAGTACTTC. This sequence encodes CASSQDLGTNQETQYF.

This clonotype appeared a few times. This chain uses TRBV4-3 with TRBJ1-2; 7 nucleotides match TRBD1. After removal of 1 base from V and 4 bases from J, the junction contained 6 bases not matched to a gene. This CDR3 contains 15 residues. The V gene's germline CDR1 is LGHNA and CDR2 YSLEER. The CDR3 protein is CASSQGDSVGYGYTF. Written as DNA, the CDR3 is TGCGCCAGCAGCCAAGGGGACAGTGTCGGCTATGGCTACACCTTC.